This T cell receptor (beta chain) derives from a study of spatial heterogeneity in lung cancer. At the level of the study: Sequence detection consistently recorded a greater number of beta-chain than alpha-chain sequences. An average of more than ten raw reads was observed per unique TCR and UMI combination.

Every TCR cDNA molecule bore its own unique molecular identifier. MiXCR was run by TCRdb on the 5' RACE reads, yielding one entry per CDR3 protein. The table has some 12,000 distinct CDR3 sequences, roughly 6.2% seen once; the top ten hold about a tenth. Documented time point: sample taken at primary tumor resection. Sequencing was performed on whole RNA extracted from tumor and nontumor lung tissue, or from frozen PBMC, and the material was left unsorted. The donors comprised about 74 untreated early-stage non-small cell lung cancer patients. V gave up 3 bases and J gave up 7 bases, with 18 bases separating them. CDR1 and CDR2 from the germline V gene are KGHDR and SFDVKD. This CDR3 has 16 amino acids. This clonotype was counted ten times or more.

This chain links TRBV24-1 with TRBJ2-1; tentatively, D is TRBD1 (5 bases). The starting material was normal lung tissue next to the tumor, obtained at surgery. The origin of this receptor is a male donor with early-stage non-small cell lung cancer. The CDR3 DNA is TGTGCCACCAGTGATCTAAACCGACAGCGAAGAAATGAGCAGTTCTTC. As protein: CATSDLNRQRRNEQFF.